This T cell receptor (beta chain) derives from a study of PD-1 blockade in classical Hodgkin lymphoma. Trimming stripped 9 bases from V and 0 bases from J, with 17 bases between. The CDR3 contains 16 residues. From germline, CDR1 is SNHLY and CDR2 FYNNEI. Specified time point: cycle 4 day 1 (C4D1), after 6 weeks of nivolumab. Each patient's relapse followed autologous stem cell transplantation, and brentuximab vedotin exposure varied. Generated by immunoSEQ multiplex PCR, the TCRdb table keeps only in-frame clones and is missing some. The sample records 6,000 to 7,500 clones, roughly 80% being singletons.

The J gene is TRBJ2-2, the V gene TRBV2; D may be TRBD2 (5 bases). The receptor was isolated from a human donor with classical Hodgkin lymphoma. Material: peripheral blood mononuclear cells (PBMCs), obtained before the fourth cycle of nivolumab. For the CDR3, the DNA is TGTGCCAGTAAAGAGGGAGAGTTCGCGAACACCGGGGAGCTGTTTTTT. Amino acids: CASKEGEFANTGELFF.